The clone carrying this T cell receptor beta chain was detected ten times or more. Its antigen is unknown. This specimen comes from a study of T cell repertoires in cytomegalovirus infection. Study-wide background: In public TCR beta signatures, there were indications of both CMV infection and matching HLA type. Broader study findings: There were carriers of CMV plus the relevant HLA, and cumulative public TCR beta family frequency identified them. Dominant in the ex vivo response were TCR beta clonotypes restricted by HLA-C and specific for CMV.

TCRdb ran MiXCR on the reads and lists one entry per CDR3 protein. The data show 200,000 to 300,000 distinct CDR3 sequences, approximately 9.1% seen once. The CDR3 has 13 amino acids. CDR1 and CDR2 from the germline V gene are SGHTA and FQGNSA. Trimming cost V 8 bases and J 0 bases, with 11 bases left between them. The receptor was derived from a human donor in good health (CMV status not recorded). Some clones in this sample may be carry-over from other donors' samples. V and J are TRBV7-2 and TRBJ2-7; D not resolved. Material: PBMCs. The CDR3 region has the DNA TGTGCCAGCCGGCCAGCCAGCTCCTACGAGCAGTACTTC. Protein: CASRPASSYEQYF.